This is a list of T cell receptor beta chains from one sample in a study of shared clonotypes between healthy human individuals. Assay: immunoSEQ multiplex PCR; the TCRdb copy retains only in-frame clones and omits some. The sample includes almost 700,000 clones, about 91% seen only once; the top ten take approximately 24%. Sequenced input: naive CD8+ T cells sorted from blood. These receptor sequences come from a man aged 25-45 years in good health. The conserved cysteine and the conserved F or W are not part of the CDR3 here.

TRBJ2-7 | TRBV27 | ASGDSSGILYEQY
TRBJ2-3 | TRBV4-1 | ASSQDLGWDTQY
TRBJ2-1 | TRBV2 | ASTVDDEQF
TRBJ2-1 | TRBV28 | ASNTIFRGVNEQF
TRBJ2-1 | TRBV10-1 | ASSDRRLFPNNEQF
TRBJ2-7 | TRBV6-5 | ASSLFRGLEQY
TRBJ1-2 | TRBV27 | ASSPRYQTRGYT
TRBJ2-1 | TRBV14 | ASSQGRATRSSYNEQF
TRBJ2-5 | TRBV5-4 | ASSAGTGGEETQY
TRBJ2-3 | TRBV7-9 | ASSPPYRGRTDTQY
TRBJ1-5 | TRBV7-8 | ASSGTPGRPQH
TRBJ2-3 | TRBV4-3 | ASSQVALAGTDTQY
TRBJ2-7 | TRBV27 | ASSLRGLYYEQY
TRBJ2-4 | TRBV28 | ASSLLDIGIAKNIQY